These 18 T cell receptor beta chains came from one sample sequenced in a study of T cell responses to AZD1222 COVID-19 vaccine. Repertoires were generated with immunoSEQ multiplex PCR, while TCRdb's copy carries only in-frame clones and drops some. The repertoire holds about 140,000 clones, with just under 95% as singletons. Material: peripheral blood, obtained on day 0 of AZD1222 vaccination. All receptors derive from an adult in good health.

CDR3 protein: CASSRLGAEAFF. The CDR3 region has the DNA TGTGCCAGCAGCCGGTTAGGGGCTGAAGCTTTCTTT. V usage is TRBV12-3 or TRBV12-4 and J usage is TRBJ1-1; weak D call: TRBD1 (5 bases). Trimming stripped 6 bases from V and 6 bases from J, with 11 bases between. CDR3 length: 12 residues.

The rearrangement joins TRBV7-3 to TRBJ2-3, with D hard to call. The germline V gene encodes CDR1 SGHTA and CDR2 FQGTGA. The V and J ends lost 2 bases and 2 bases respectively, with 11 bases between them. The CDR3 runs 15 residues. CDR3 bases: TGTGCCAGCAGCTTATTGCCGGCCGCCACAGATACGCAGTATTTT. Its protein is CASSLLPAATDTQYF. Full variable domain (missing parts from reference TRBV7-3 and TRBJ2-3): GAGVSQTPSNKVTEKGKYVELRCDPISGHTALYWYRQSLGQGPEFLIYFQGTGAADDSGLPNDRFFAVRPEGSVSTLKIQRTERGDSAVYLCASSLLPAATDTQYFGPGTRLTVL.

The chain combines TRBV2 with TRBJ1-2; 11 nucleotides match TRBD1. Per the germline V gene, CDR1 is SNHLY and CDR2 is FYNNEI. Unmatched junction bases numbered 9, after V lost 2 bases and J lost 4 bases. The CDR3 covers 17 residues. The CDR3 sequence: CASSESFGQGAIYGYTF. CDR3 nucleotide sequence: TGTGCCAGCAGTGAAAGCTTCGGACAGGGGGCAATCTATGGCTACACCTTC.

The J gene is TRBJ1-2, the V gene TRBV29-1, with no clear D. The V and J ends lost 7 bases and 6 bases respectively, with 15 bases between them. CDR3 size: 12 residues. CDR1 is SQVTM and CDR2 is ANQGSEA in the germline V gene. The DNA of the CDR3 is TGCAGCGCCCTTAATCGCGATGATGGCTACACCTTC. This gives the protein CSALNRDDGYTF.

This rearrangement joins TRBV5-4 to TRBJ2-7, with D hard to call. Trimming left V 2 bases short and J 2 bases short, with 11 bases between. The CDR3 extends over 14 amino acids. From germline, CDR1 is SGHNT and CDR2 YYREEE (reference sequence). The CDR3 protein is CASSLGGTTYEQYF. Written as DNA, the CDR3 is TGTGCCAGCAGCTTAGGCGGCACCACCTACGAGCAGTACTTC. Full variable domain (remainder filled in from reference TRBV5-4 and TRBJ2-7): ETGVTQSPTHLIKTRGQQVTLRCSSQSGHNTVSWYQQALGQGPQFIFQYYREEENGRGNFPPRFSGLQFPNYSSELNVNALELDDSALYLCASSLGGTTYEQYFGPGTRLTVT.

The CDR3 region is CASSQGVGGGANYGYTF. In nucleotides, the CDR3 is TGTGCCAGCAGCCAGGGCGTTGGCGGGGGGGCGAACTATGGCTACACCTTC. The V call is TRBV27, the J call TRBJ1-2; TRBD1 might be the D (6 bases). The CDR3 consists of 17 residues. Germline V CDR1 and CDR2: MNHEY, SMNVEV (reference sequence). The V end was cut by 6 bases, the J end by 2 bases, with 22 bases between.

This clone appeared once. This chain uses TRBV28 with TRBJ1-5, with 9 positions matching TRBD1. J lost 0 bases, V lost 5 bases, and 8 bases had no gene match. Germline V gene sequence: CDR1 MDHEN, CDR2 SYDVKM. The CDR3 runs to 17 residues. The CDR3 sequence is CASSLLQGARSNQPQHF. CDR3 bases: TGTGCCAGCAGTCTCCTACAGGGGGCTCGTAGCAATCAGCCCCAGCATTTT.

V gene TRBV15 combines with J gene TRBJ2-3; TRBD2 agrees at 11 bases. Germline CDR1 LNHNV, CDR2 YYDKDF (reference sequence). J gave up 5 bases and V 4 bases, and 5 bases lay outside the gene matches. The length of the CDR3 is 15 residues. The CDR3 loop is CATSITGTSGDTQYF. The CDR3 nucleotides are TGTGCCACCAGCATAACCGGGACTAGCGGAGATACGCAGTATTTT.

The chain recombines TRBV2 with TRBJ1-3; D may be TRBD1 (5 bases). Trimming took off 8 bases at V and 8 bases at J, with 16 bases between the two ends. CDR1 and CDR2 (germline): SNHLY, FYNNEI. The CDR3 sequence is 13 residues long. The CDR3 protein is CASWGNRVDTIYF. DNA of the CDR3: TGTGCCAGCTGGGGGAATCGGGTGGACACCATATATTTT.

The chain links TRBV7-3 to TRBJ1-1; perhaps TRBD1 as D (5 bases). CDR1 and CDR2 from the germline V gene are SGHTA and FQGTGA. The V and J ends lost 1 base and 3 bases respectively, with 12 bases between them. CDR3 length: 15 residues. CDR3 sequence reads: CASSLIALGDTEAFF. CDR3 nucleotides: TGTGCCAGCAGCTTAATCGCACTGGGGGACACTGAAGCTTTCTTT.

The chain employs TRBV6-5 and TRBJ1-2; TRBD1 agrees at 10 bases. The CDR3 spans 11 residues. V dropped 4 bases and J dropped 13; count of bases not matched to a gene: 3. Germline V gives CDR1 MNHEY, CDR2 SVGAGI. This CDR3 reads CASSWTGGFTF. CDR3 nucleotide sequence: TGTGCCAGCAGTTGGACAGGGGGGTTCACCTTC.

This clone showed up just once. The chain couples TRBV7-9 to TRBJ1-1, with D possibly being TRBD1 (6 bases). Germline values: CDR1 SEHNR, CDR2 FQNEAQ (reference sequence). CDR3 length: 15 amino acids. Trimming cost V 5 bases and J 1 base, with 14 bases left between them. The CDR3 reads CASSHFLGGNTEAFF. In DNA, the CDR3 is TGTGCCAGCAGCCACTTCTTAGGGGGGAACACTGAAGCTTTCTTT.

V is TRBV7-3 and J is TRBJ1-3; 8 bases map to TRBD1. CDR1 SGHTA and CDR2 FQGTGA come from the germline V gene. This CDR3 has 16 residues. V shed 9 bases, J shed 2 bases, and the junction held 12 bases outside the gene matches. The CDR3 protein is CARGTGSTTTGNTIYF. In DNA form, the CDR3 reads TGTGCCAGAGGGACAGGATCAACTACAACTGGAAACACCATATATTTT.

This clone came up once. The CDR3 reads CASSWKRALNEKLFF. The CDR3 DNA follows: TGTGCCAGCAGCTGGAAGAGGGCGCTTAATGAAAAACTGTTTTTT. The chain is built from TRBV5-6 and TRBJ1-4; D call uncertain. Germline values: CDR1 SGHDT, CDR2 YYEEEE. This CDR3 has 15 amino acids. Trimming took 3 bases from V and 4 from J, leaving 13 bases between them.

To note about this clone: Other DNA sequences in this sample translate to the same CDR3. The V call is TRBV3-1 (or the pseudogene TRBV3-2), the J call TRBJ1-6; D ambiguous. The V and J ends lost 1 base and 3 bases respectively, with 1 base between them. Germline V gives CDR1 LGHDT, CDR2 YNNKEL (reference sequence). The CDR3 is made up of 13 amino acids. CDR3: CASSQGYNSPLHF. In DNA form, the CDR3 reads TGTGCCAGCAGCCAAGGCTATAATTCACCCCTCCACTTT.

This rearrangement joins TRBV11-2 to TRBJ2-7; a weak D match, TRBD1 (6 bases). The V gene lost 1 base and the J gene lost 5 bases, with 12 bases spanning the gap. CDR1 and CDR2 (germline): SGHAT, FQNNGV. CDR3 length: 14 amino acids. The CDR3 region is CASSLVQGSHEQYF. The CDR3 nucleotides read TGTGCCAGCAGCTTAGTACAGGGATCCCACGAGCAGTACTTC.

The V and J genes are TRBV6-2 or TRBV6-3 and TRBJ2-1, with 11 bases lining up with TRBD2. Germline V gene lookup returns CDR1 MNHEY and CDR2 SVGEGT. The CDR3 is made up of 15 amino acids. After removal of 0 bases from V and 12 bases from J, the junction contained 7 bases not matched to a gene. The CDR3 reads CASSYSPPGLAAQFF. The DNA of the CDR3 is TGTGCCAGCAGTTACTCCCCACCGGGACTAGCGGCGCAGTTCTTC.

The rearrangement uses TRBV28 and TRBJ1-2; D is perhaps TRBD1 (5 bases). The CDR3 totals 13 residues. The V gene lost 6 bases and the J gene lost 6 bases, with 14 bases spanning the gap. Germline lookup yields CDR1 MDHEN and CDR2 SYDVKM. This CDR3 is CASSYGTLHGYTF. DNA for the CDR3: TGTGCCAGCAGCTATGGGACTTTACATGGCTACACCTTC.